This T cell receptor (beta chain) was sequenced during a study of Ad26.COV2.S vaccination and SARS-CoV-2 variants. Whole-study context: It was the COV1001 Ad26.COV2.S trial arm that included the donor. Ad26.COV2.S was injected intramuscularly once or twice, 56 days apart. Study outcomes and limitations: Total T cell responses may have been underestimated by the TCR breadth and depth analyses.

The germline V and J ends were trimmed by 0 bases and 4 bases, with 10 bases remaining between them. Per the germline V gene, CDR1 is MGHRA and CDR2 is YSYEKL. The CDR3 loop spans 15 amino acids. In the case of this clone: Antigen: not known.

Treatment of the sample: around 19 received Ad26.COV2.S at low or high dose, single or two shots; roughly five received placebo; per-sample allocation not given. After the first vaccine or placebo injection, samples were drawn on day 63. The donor's status was that of an adult aged 18-55 years in Boston. Measured with immunoSEQ multiplex PCR; TCRdb has only the in-frame clones, and not every one. The sample holds about 680,000 clones, around 90% seen once. V usage is TRBV4-1 and J usage is TRBJ1-3; TRBD1 might be the D (5 bases). Sequencing was performed on peripheral blood, taken in a trial of Ad26.COV2.S vaccine versus placebo. The receptor comes from a person between 18 and 65 years old who received the Ad26.COV2.S COVID-19 vaccine or a placebo. DNA for the CDR3: TGCGCCAGCAGCCAAGAAGGACAATCAGGAAACACCATATATTTT. It codes for CASSQEGQSGNTIYF.